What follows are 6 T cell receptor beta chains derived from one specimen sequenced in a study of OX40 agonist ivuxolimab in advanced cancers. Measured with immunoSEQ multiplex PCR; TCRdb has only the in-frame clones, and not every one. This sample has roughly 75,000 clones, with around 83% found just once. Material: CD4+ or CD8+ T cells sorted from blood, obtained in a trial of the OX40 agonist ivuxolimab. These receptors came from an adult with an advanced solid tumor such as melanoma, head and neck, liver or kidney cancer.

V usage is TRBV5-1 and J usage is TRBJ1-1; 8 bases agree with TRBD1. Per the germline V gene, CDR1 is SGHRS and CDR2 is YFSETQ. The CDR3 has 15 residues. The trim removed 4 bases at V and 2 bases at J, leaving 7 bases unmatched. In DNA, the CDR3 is TGCGCCAGCAGCACGGGACAGGACTATAACACTGAAGCTTTCTTT. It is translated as CASSTGQDYNTEAFF.

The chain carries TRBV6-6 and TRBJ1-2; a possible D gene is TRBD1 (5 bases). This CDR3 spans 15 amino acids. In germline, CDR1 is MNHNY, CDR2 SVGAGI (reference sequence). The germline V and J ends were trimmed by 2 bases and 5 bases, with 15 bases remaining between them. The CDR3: CASSYDSYSWYGYTF. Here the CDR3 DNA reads TGTGCCAGCAGTTACGACAGCTACTCATGGTATGGCTACACCTTC.

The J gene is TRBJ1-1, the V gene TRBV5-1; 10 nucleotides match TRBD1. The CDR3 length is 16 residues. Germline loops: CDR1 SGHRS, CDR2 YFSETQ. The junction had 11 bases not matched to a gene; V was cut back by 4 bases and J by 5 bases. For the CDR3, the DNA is TGCGCCAGCAGCCGCGGGACAGGGGTCGGAAAAACTGAAGCTTTCTTT. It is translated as CASSRGTGVGKTEAFF.

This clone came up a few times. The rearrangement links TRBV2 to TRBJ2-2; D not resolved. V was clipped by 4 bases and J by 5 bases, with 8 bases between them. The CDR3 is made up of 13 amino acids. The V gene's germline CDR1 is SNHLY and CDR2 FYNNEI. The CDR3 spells CASSGSYTGELFF. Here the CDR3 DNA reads TGTGCCAGCAGTGGATCGTATACCGGGGAGCTGTTTTTT.

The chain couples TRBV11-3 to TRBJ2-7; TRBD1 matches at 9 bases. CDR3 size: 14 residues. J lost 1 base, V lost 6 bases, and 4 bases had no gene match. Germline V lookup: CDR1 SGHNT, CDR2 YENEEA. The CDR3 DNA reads TGTGCCAGCAGGGCCGGGACAGGGTCCTACGAGCAGTACTTC. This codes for CASRAGTGSYEQYF.

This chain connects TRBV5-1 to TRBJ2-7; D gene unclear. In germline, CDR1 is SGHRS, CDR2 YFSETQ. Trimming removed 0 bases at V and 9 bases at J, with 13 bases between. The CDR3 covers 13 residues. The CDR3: CASSLEKGMAQYF. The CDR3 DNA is TGCGCCAGCAGCTTGGAGAAGGGAATGGCGCAGTACTTC.